The following is a TCR beta chain sequence with its context. The germline V and J ends were trimmed by 6 bases and 5 bases, with 11 bases remaining between them. The germline gives CDR1 SGHTA, CDR2 FQGNSA. This CDR3 region has 13 residues. This entry is derived from a study of technical replicates of blood from several donors. TCRdb keeps only in-frame clones here, not all; method: immunoSEQ multiplex PCR. The top ten clones hold approximately 12% of a sample with roughly 15,000 clones, approximately 78% of them seen once. Sequenced input: PBMCs. The receptor's source is a human donor in good health. The chain combines TRBV7-2 with TRBJ2-1; D uncertain. CDR3 bases: TGTGCCAGCAGTCACTACCTTAACAATGAGCAGTTCTTC. Its protein product is CASSHYLNNEQFF. Together with reference TRBV7-2 and TRBJ2-1, the CDR3 gives the full variable domain: GAGVSQSPSNKVTEKGKDVELRCDPISGHTALYWYRQSLGQGLEFLIYFQGNSAPDKSGLPSDRFSAERTGGSVSTLTIQRTQQEDSAVYLCASSHYLNNEQFFGPGTRLTVL.